These T cell receptor beta chains were read from a single sample in a study of neurological immune-mediated disorders. TCRdb processed the 5' RACE reads anew with MiXCR; each CDR3 protein has one entry. Among 50,000 to 70,000 distinct CDR3 sequences listed, 2% to 3% were seen once. Material: PBMCs. These receptors all come from a man aged 50 to 60 with multiple sclerosis. Both conserved end residues are part of each CDR3. A D gene is named only where the DNA matches it firmly. Size values are once, few and many counts, or a class for expanded clones, and some rows have none.

clone size	V gene	D gene	J gene	CDR3 protein	CDR3 DNA
many	TRBV4-3	TRBD1	TRBJ2-4	CASSQTDRDKNIQYF	TGCGCCAGCAGCCAAACGGACAGGGACAAAAACATTCAGTACTTC
many	TRBV5-1	NA	TRBJ1-1	CASSGPTGTEAFF	TGCGCCAGCAGCGGACCGACGGGCACTGAAGCTTTCTTT
few	TRBV5-1	NA	TRBJ2-7	CDSSLAGYEQYF	TGCGACAGCAGCTTGGCAGGGTACGAGCAGTACTTC
many	TRBV4-3	NA	TRBJ2-6	CASSQDGASGANVLTF	TGCGCCAGCAGCCAAGATGGCGCCTCTGGGGCCAACGTCCTGACTTTC
large	TRBV27	NA	TRBJ2-7	CASSLSVEPHEQYF	TGTGCCAGCAGTTTATCTGTGGAGCCCCACGAGCAGTACTTC
many	TRBV7-7	TRBD2	TRBJ2-1	CASSLASAGGYNEQFF	TGTGCCAGCAGCTTAGCTTCGGCGGGGGGGTACAATGAGCAGTTCTTC
NA	TRBV20-1	TRBD1	TRBJ2-1	CSAIGQVGNEQFF	TGCAGTGCGATCGGACAGGTGGGCAATGAGCAGTTCTTC
many	TRBV19	NA	TRBJ2-5	CASSQLKGVAKETQYF	TGTGCCAGTAGCCAACTCAAGGGAGTTGCAAAAGAGACCCAGTACTTC
many	TRBV6-6	NA	TRBJ1-1	CASRAYTEAFF	TGTGCCAGCCGAGCGTACACTGAAGCTTTCTTT
many	TRBV20-1	NA	TRBJ1-4	CSARRDANEKLFF	TGCAGTGCTAGACGTGACGCGAATGAAAAACTGTTTTTT
many	TRBV28	NA	TRBJ2-5	CASRGQETQYF	TGTGCCAGCAGAGGACAAGAGACCCAGTACTTC
many	TRBV19	NA	TRBJ1-1	CASSIGTSNTEAFF	TGTGCCAGTAGTATCGGGACATCGAACACTGAAGCTTTCTTT
many	TRBV27	TRBD1	TRBJ2-4	CASSRGQGVAKNIQYF	TGTGCCAGCAGTCGAGGACAGGGAGTAGCCAAAAACATTCAGTACTTC
many	TRBV7-9	NA	TRBJ1-6	CASSSQSSYNSPLHF	TGTGCCAGCAGCTCACAGAGCTCCTATAATTCACCCCTCCACTTT
many	TRBV20-1	TRBD1	TRBJ2-7	CSARVQTGGNYEQYF	TGCAGTGCCAGGGTACAGACAGGGGGTAACTACGAGCAGTACTTC
many	TRBV6-1	TRBD1	TRBJ1-2	CASSENRGYDGYTF	TGTGCCAGCAGTGAGAACAGGGGTTACGATGGCTACACCTTC
many	TRBV7-9	NA	TRBJ1-2	CASSLERGLGGGYTF	TGTGCCAGCAGCTTAGAGCGTGGGCTCGGCGGTGGCTACACCTTC
many	TRBV10-3	NA	TRBJ2-2	CATSFQGGTGELFF	TGTGCCACGAGTTTCCAGGGGGGCACCGGGGAGCTGTTTTTT
many	TRBV5-5	NA	TRBJ1-1	CASSLAGGTNTEAFF	TGTGCCAGCAGCTTGGCCGGAGGGACGAACACTGAAGCTTTCTTT
many	TRBV15	NA	TRBJ2-6	CATSPSWGRGTVAGANVLTF	TGTGCCACCAGCCCGAGTTGGGGACGGGGGACTGTGGCTGGGGCCAACGTCCTGACTTTC
many	TRBV5-1	TRBD1	TRBJ1-1	CASSSRGQQNTEAFF	TGCGCCAGCAGCTCGAGGGGACAGCAAAACACTGAAGCTTTCTTT
many	TRBV3-1	NA	TRBJ1-5	CASSQSFVQPQHF	TGTGCCAGCAGCCAATCTTTTGTTCAGCCCCAGCATTTT
many	TRBV7-9	TRBD1	TRBJ1-6	CASSSQTGGSSPLHF	TGTGCCAGCAGCTCGCAAACAGGGGGAAGTTCACCCCTCCACTTT
many	TRBV5-1	NA	TRBJ1-1	CASSLGPAAEAFF	TGCGCCAGCAGCTTAGGACCGGCGGCTGAAGCTTTCTTT
many	TRBV5-1	NA	TRBJ2-5	CASSLALTSGETQYF	TGCGCCAGCAGCTTGGCGCTTACGAGTGGAGAGACCCAGTACTTC
many	TRBV4-2	NA	TRBJ1-1	CASSQGLGGNTEAFF	TGTGCCAGCAGCCAAGGGCTCGGAGGGAACACTGAAGCTTTCTTT
many	TRBV7-2	NA	TRBJ2-4	CASSLENIQYF	TGTGCCAGCAGCTTAGAGAACATTCAGTACTTC
many	TRBV6-5	TRBD1	TRBJ1-5	CASRPGTAQPQHF	TGTGCCAGCAGGCCCGGGACAGCTCAGCCCCAGCATTTT
many	TRBV29-1	TRBD2	TRBJ2-7	CSVEEPSGGIYEQYF	TGCAGCGTTGAAGAACCTAGCGGGGGAATATACGAGCAGTACTTC
many	TRBV7-9	NA	TRBJ2-7	CASGPRISYEQYF	TGTGCCAGCGGGCCCCGGATATCCTACGAGCAGTACTTC
many	TRBV7-3	NA	TRBJ1-2	CASSLGKGVGYTF	TGTGCCAGCAGCTTAGGGAAAGGGGTTGGCTACACCTTC
many	TRBV7-6	NA	TRBJ2-1	CASSLAVYNEQFF	TGTGCCAGCAGCTTAGCTGTCTACAATGAGCAGTTCTTC
many	TRBV4-1	NA	TRBJ1-4	CASSQDLGGTNEKLFF	TGCGCCAGCAGCCAAGATCTCGGAGGGACTAATGAAAAACTGTTTTTT
many	TRBV10-3	NA	TRBJ1-5	CAISESGTGNQPQHF	TGTGCCATCAGTGAGTCAGGTACAGGCAATCAGCCCCAGCATTTT
many	TRBV20-1	TRBD1	TRBJ2-7	CSATPTGVREQYF	TGCAGTGCTACTCCTACAGGGGTTAGGGAGCAGTACTTC
many	TRBV6-5	NA	TRBJ1-6	CASSRTIYNSPLHF	TGTGCCAGCAGTCGGACTATTTATAATTCACCCCTCCACTTT
many	TRBV7-2	NA	TRBJ1-1	CASSHNTEAFF	TGTGCCAGCAGCCACAACACTGAAGCTTTCTTT
many	TRBV10-3	TRBD1	TRBJ2-3	CAITETGGRDTQYF	TGTGCCATCACGGAAACAGGGGGAAGAGATACGCAGTATTTT